This TCR beta chain was found in a study of blood T cell repertoires in COVID-19. Study-wide context: The cDNA or gDNA used as material had been derived from T cells, B-cell-depleted T cells, or PBMCs.

This CDR3 comprises 16 residues. CDR1 and CDR2 from the germline V gene are MNHNY and SVGAGI (reference sequence). V trimming: 5 bases; J trimming: 10 bases; junction bases outside the gene matches: 11. Per the authors' pipeline: By means of reference gene primer amplification, nucleated cell counts were estimated. Libraries were prepared by immunoSEQ multiplex PCR; TCRdb keeps only in-frame clonotypes and omits some of them. V, J and clone size are those of that table, while D and trimming were read from the DNA. This table has roughly 120,000 clones, 70% to 90% appearing once. The source material was peripheral blood. The clonotype comes from a middle-aged man with acute or convalescent COVID-19. The chain combines TRBV6-6 with TRBJ1-6; 10 bases are shared with TRBD1. CDR3 nucleotides: TGTGCCAGCAGTAGAACCGGGACAGGGGAAGGATCACCCCTCCACTTT. It specifies CASSRTGTGEGSPLHF.